This TCR beta chain appears in the sequencing data of a study of blood T cells in healthy people across ages. Study-level findings and limits: Shifts in expanded clonotypes may have been confounded by donor CMV status, which was unknown.

This clonotype occurred a few times. Its target is not known. This CDR3 is 14 amino acids long. With 1 base removed from V and 7 bases from J, the gap between germline ends came to 14 bases. With a J-beta primer mix and a sample-barcoded 5' primer, a second PCR ran about 7 to 12 cycles. In TCRdb, the 5' RACE reads were re-called with MiXCR into one record per CDR3 protein. This sample has 1,500,000 or so distinct CDR3 sequences, with approximately 39% found just once. The V gene is TRBV12-3 or TRBV12-4, the J gene TRBJ2-7; D gene uncertain. The receptor's source is a young woman in good health. Sequenced sample: blood. As DNA, the CDR3 is TGTGCCAGCAGTTTAGAACGTGCCAGGAATGAGCAGTACTTC. It codes for CASSLERARNEQYF.